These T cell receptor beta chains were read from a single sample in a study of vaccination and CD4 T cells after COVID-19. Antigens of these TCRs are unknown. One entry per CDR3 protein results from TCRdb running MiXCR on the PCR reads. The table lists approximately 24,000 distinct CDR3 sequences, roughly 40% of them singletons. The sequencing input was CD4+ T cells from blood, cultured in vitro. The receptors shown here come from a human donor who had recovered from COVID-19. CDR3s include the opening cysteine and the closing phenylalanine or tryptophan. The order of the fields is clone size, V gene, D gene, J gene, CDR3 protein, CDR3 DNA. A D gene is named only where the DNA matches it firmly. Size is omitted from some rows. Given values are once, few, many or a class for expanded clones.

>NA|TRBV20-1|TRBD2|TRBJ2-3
CSARGALAGEVTQYF
TGCAGTGCTAGAGGGGCACTAGCGGGAGAGGTTACGCAGTATTTT
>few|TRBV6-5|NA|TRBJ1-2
CASSYSPGGYTF
TGTGCCAGCAGTTACTCCCCCGGGGGCTACACCTTC
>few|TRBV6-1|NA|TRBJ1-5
CASSEGTGPWGPQHF
TGTGCCAGCAGTGAAGGTACAGGGCCTTGGGGGCCCCAGCATTTT
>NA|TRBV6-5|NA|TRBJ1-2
CASSYGWDTSNYGYTF
TGTGCCAGCAGTTACGGTTGGGACACCTCTAACTATGGCTACACCTTC
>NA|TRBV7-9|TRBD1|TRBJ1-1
CASRSAGTGVLASFF
TGTGCCAGCAGGTCAGCCGGGACAGGGGTACTTGCGTCTTTCTTT
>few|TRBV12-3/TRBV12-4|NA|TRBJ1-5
CASSSHDSNQPQHF
TGTGCCAGCAGTTCCCATGATAGCAATCAGCCCCAGCATTTT
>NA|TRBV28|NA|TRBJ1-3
CASSTGQNTIYF
TGTGCCAGCAGTACTGGACAGAACACCATATATTTT
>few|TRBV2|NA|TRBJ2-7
CASSRRQAEQYF
TGTGCCAGCAGTCGGAGGCAAGCCGAGCAGTACTTC
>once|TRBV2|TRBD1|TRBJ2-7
CASSQSPGQSYEQYF
TGTGCCAGCAGTCAATCTCCGGGACAGTCCTACGAGCAGTACTTC
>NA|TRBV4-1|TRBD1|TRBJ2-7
CASSQTWPGGEQYF
TGCGCCAGCAGCCAAACGTGGCCAGGGGGCGAGCAGTACTTC
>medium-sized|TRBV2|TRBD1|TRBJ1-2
CASRDRGHGYTF
TGTGCCAGCAGGGACAGGGGACATGGCTACACCTTC
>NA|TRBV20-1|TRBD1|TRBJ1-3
CSAAQGYGNTIYF
TGCAGTGCTGCACAGGGGTACGGAAACACCATATATTTT
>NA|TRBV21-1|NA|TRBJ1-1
CASSRTGMNTEAFF
TGTGCCAGCAGCAGGACAGGGATGAACACTGAAGCTTTCTTT
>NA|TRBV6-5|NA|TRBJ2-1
CASSYAGTSGNEQFF
TGTGCCAGCAGTTATGCCGGGACAAGTGGAAATGAGCAGTTCTTC
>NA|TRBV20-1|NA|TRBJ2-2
CSARVNPGATGELFF
TGCAGTGCTCGAGTGAATCCGGGCGCCACCGGGGAGCTGTTTTTT
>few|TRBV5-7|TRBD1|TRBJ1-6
CASSLFTGGNSPLHF
TGTGCCAGCAGCTTGTTTACAGGGGGTAATTCACCCCTCCACTTT
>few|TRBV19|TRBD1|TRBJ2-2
CASGQGLNTGELFF
TGTGCCAGTGGACAGGGACTGAACACCGGGGAGCTGTTTTTT
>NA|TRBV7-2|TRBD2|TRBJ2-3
CASSPGLATDTQYF
TGTGCCAGCAGCCCGGGACTAGCGACAGATACGCAGTATTTT
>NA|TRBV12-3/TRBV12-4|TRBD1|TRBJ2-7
CASSALDRGQPSYEQYF
TGTGCCAGCAGTGCCCTAGACAGGGGGCAGCCATCCTACGAGCAGTACTTC
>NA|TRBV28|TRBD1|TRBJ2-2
CASRTGANTGELFF
TGTGCCAGCAGGACAGGGGCGAACACCGGGGAGCTGTTTTTT
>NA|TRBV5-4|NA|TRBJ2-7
CASSLGTLTSYEQYF
TGTGCCAGCAGCTTGGGGACATTGACCTCCTACGAGCAGTACTTC
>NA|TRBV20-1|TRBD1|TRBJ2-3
CSVWTGVVGISTDTQYF
TGCAGTGTATGGACAGGGGTCGTCGGGATTAGCACAGATACGCAGTATTTT
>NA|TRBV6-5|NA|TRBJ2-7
CASSYNQGSLYEQYF
TGTGCCAGCAGTTACAATCAGGGATCCCTGTACGAGCAGTACTTC
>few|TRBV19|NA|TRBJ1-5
CASSIGMSGQPQHF
TGTGCCAGTAGTATAGGCATGTCGGGCCAGCCCCAGCATTTT
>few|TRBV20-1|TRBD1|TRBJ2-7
CSARGNRGWEQYF
TGCAGTGCTAGAGGGAACAGGGGGTGGGAGCAGTACTTC
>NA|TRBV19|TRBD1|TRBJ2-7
CASTYRAQGAIPYEQYF
TGTGCCAGTACCTATAGAGCACAGGGGGCGATCCCCTACGAGCAGTACTTC
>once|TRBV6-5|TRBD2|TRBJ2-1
CASSYRASGGAPYEQFF
TGTGCCAGCAGTTACCGCGCTAGCGGGGGGGCCCCCTATGAGCAGTTCTTC
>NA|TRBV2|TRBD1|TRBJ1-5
CASRKTGGNQPQHF
TGTGCCAGCAGGAAGACAGGGGGCAATCAGCCCCAGCATTTT
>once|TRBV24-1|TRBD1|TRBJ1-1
CATSASGTGRTEAFF
TGTGCCACCAGTGCCTCCGGGACAGGGAGGACTGAAGCTTTCTTT
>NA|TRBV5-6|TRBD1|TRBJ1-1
CASSPSRQGRNTEAFF
TGTGCCAGCAGCCCATCGAGACAGGGGCGGAACACTGAAGCTTTCTTT
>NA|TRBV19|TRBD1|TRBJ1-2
CASSIRGRGTFGYTF
TGTGCCAGTAGTATTCGGGGCAGGGGGACTTTTGGCTACACCTTC
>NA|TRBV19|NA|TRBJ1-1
CASNMWQRMNTEAFF
TGTGCCAGTAATATGTGGCAGCGCATGAACACTGAAGCTTTCTTT
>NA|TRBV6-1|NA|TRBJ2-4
CASSGGASQGRDIQYF
TGTGCCAGCAGTGGGGGGGCCTCCCAGGGGCGAGACATTCAGTACTTC
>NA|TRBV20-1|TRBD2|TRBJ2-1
CRGLTSGSGVSYNEQFF
TGCAGGGGATTGACTAGCGGGAGCGGAGTCTCCTACAATGAGCAGTTCTTC
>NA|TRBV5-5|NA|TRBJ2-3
CASSSHPGQLRGADTQYF
TGTGCCAGCAGCTCGCATCCGGGACAACTTCGAGGCGCGGATACGCAGTATTTT
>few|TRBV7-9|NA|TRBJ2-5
CASSFGVQETQYF
TGTGCCAGCAGCTTCGGCGTCCAAGAGACCCAGTACTTC
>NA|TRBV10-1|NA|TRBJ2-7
CASSERTTYEQYF
TGCGCCAGCAGTGAAAGGACAACTTACGAGCAGTACTTC
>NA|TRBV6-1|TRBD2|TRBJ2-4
CASRENRGGQNIQYF
TGTGCCAGCAGGGAAAACCGGGGGGGCCAAAACATTCAGTACTTC